This T cell receptor (beta chain) derives from a study of technical replicates of blood from several donors. Produced via immunoSEQ multiplex PCR; TCRdb's table is partial and in-frame only. The table records tens of thousands of clones, just over 90% of them present only once. The CDR3 covers 14 residues. The germline V gene has CDR1 SGDLS and CDR2 YYNGEE. V lost 2 bases to trimming and J lost 6 bases; unmatched junction nucleotides: 2. This sequence joins TRBV9 and TRBJ2-1; 10 nucleotides match TRBD1. The TCR was taken from a human donor in good health. Some clones in this sample may be carry-over from other donors' samples. Sequenced sample: PBMCs. In nucleotides, the CDR3 is TGTGCCAGCAGCGTCGGACAGGGGGGCAATGAGCAGTTCTTC. It encodes CASSVGQGGNEQFF.